The subject of this entry is one TCR beta chain. Its antigen is as yet unknown. Germline loops: CDR1 MNHNY, CDR2 SVGAGI (reference sequence). The V gene lost 6 bases and the J gene lost 2 bases, with 9 bases spanning the gap. This CDR3 contains 13 residues. The entry originates in a study of shared clonotypes between healthy human individuals. Study-wide results and caveats: Read depth was anticipated to influence clonotype sharing among donors.

Measured with immunoSEQ multiplex PCR; TCRdb has only the in-frame clones, and not every one. The sample includes just under 350,000 clones, about 70% of them seen just once. This receptor was taken from a man aged 30 to 39 in good health. The specimen was memory CD4+ T cells sorted from blood. Subset defined: CD45RA-negative fraction. The J gene is TRBJ2-3, the V gene TRBV6-6, with D uncertain. CDR3 coding DNA: TGTGCCAGCAGCCCCGCCGACACAGATACGCAGTATTTT. It is translated as CASSPADTDTQYF.